This T cell receptor (beta chain) is drawn from a study of tumor-infiltrating lymphocytes in primary liver carcinoma. Study-wide points: Detection in all five tumor regions applied to only about 7-24% of top clones. Compared with tumor region pairs, tumor-adjacent and tumor-blood pairs overlapped less.

The CDR3 has 14 residues. V was shortened by 2 bases and J by 5 bases, with 9 bases between the two germline ends. Germline V gene lookup returns CDR1 SGHAT and CDR2 FQDESV (reference sequence). In its sample, this clonotype was seen many times. Its target is not known. TCR beta cDNA was made from 500 ng total RNA with a constant-region primer. ARM-PCR, slightly modified, supplied the TCR beta libraries through three nested multiplex PCR rounds. In the first two PCR rounds, TRBV1-TRBV30 forward primers were paired with a C-beta reverse primer, and each round lasted around 10 cycles. Each CDR3 protein gets one entry after TCRdb re-called the multiplex PCR reads with MiXCR. The sample contains tens of thousands of distinct CDR3 sequences, 80% of which appear only once. Joint extraction of RNA and DNA used roughly 18-34 mg of bulk tissue that was unsorted. Chronic HBV infection affected patients, none of whom had received treatment.

The specimen was liver tumor tissue from sampling region 2. Subset specified: tumor region T2, inferior pole. The origin of this receptor is a woman aged 25-40 years with primary liver carcinoma and hepatitis B virus infection. The chain joins TRBV11-1 to TRBJ2-2; the D is unclear. The CDR3 region is CASSLRQLTGELFF. In DNA form, the CDR3 reads TGTGCCAGCAGCTTACGACAACTGACCGGGGAGCTGTTTTTT.